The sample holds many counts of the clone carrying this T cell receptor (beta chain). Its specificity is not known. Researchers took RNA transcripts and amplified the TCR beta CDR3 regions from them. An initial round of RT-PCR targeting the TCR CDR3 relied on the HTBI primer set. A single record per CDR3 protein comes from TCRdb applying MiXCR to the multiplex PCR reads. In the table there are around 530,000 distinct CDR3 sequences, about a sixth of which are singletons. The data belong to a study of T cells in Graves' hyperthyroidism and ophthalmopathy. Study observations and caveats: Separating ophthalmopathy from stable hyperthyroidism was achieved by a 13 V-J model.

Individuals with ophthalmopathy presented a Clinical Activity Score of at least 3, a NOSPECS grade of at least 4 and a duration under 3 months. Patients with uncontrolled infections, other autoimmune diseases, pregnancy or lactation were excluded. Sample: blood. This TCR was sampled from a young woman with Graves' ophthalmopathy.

CDR3 DNA: TGTGCCAGCAGCCCCGGACAGGGCGCGAAGCCCCAGCATTTT. Translated, it gives CASSPGQGAKPQHF. This rearrangement joins TRBV28 to TRBJ1-5; 8 nucleotides line up with TRBD1. The germline CDR1 and CDR2 sequences are MDHEN and SYDVKM. The CDR3 runs 14 residues. V trimming: 6 bases; J trimming: 8 bases; junction bases outside the gene matches: 9.